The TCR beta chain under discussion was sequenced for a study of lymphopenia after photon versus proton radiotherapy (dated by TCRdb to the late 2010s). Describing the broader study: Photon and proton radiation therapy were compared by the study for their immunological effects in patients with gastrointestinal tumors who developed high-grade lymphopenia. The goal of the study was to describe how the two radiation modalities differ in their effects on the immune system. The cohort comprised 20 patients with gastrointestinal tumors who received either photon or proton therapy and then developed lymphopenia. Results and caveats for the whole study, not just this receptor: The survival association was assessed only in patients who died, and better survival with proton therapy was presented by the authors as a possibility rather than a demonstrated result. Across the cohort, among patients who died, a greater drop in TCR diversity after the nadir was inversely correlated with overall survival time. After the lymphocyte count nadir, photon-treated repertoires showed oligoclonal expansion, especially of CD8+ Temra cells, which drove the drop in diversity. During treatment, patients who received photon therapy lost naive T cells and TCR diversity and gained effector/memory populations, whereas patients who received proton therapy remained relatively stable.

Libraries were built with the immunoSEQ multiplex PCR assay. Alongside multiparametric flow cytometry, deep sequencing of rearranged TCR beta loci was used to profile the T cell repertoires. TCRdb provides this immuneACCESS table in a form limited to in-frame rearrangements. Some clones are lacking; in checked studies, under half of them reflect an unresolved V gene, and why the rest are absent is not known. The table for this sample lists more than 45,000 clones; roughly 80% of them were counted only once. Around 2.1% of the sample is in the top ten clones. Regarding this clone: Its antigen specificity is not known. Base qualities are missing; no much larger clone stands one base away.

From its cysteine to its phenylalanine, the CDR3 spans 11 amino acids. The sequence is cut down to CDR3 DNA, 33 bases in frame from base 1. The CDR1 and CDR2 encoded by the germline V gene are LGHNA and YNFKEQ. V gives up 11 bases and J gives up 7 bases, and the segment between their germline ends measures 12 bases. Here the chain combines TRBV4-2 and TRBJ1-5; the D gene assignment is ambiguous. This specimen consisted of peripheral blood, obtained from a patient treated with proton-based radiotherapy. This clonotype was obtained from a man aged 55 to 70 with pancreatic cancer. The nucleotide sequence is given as TGTGCCGCCGGGCCGGGACAGCCCCAGCATTTT. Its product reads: CAAGPGQPQHF.